These T cell receptor beta chains were read from a single sample in a study of Graves' ophthalmopathy and Graves' hyperthyroidism. TCRdb recomputed calls from the multiplex PCR reads with MiXCR, one row per CDR3 protein. The sample comprises about 370,000 distinct CDR3 sequences, roughly 17% of which are singletons, and approximately 2.4% rests with the top ten. Sequencing was carried out using peripheral blood. The receptors here all came from an adult woman with stable Graves' hyperthyroidism. Each CDR3 is given without its conserved first and last residue.

>TRBV12-3/TRBV12-4|TRBJ1-1
ASSMRKGTEAF
>TRBV5-1|TRBJ2-7
ASRTSDSYEQY
>TRBV10-3|TRBJ2-7
AISEFQQGDEQY
>TRBV7-8|TRBJ2-7
ASSSGRAGEQY
>TRBV10-3|TRBJ1-2
AIGENYGYT
>TRBV12-3/TRBV12-4|TRBJ2-7
ASSFGRGTYEQY
>TRBV28|TRBJ2-7
ASRVPGSYEQY
>TRBV6-4|TRBJ2-7
ASSLPSSDRKSYEQY
>TRBV6-2/TRBV6-3|TRBJ1-5
ASSYSVVRGEGGPQH
>TRBV5-1|TRBJ2-1
ASSLSGGYNEQF
>TRBV12-3/TRBV12-4|TRBJ1-6
ASSRSGGSYNSPLH
>TRBV28|TRBJ2-5
ASSTIQGLRGETQY
>TRBV2|TRBJ2-7
ASSRDRADEQY
>TRBV4-1|TRBJ1-2
ASSQEWTANNYGYT
>TRBV28|TRBJ1-1
ASRSRGRPAF
>TRBV19|TRBJ1-6
ASKRSSYNSPLH
>TRBV2|TRBJ1-1
ASRGASFSANTEAF
>TRBV12-5|TRBJ1-2
ASGLVSHRAGYT
>TRBV20-1|TRBJ2-7
SAIGYGAGATYEQY
>TRBV30|TRBJ1-6
AWSLGAYNSPLH
>TRBV10-2|TRBJ1-1
ASSELNTEAF
>TRBV19|TRBJ1-1
ASSVAGNTEAC
>TRBV3-1|TRBJ2-2
ASTRTGGTDTGELF
>TRBV7-9|TRBJ2-7
ASSPVFAGENEQY
>TRBV12-3/TRBV12-4|TRBJ2-5
ASTRGETQY
>TRBV6-6|TRBJ2-7
ASRVSGSSYEQY
>TRBV5-1|TRBJ2-4
ASSLEGGPSAKNIKY
>TRBV6-1|TRBJ1-2
ASRRPVPPTYGYT
>TRBV28|TRBJ2-7
ASSSGQFFAYEQY
>TRBV30|TRBJ2-5
AWSVTTDQETQY
>TRBV28|TRBJ2-5
ASSPPSGGIHQETQY
>TRBV11-2|TRBJ2-1
ASSLGGSPYEQF
>TRBV12-5|TRBJ2-6
ASGLVTATGANVLT
>TRBV28|TRBJ2-1
ASGSPLTNEQF
>TRBV30|TRBJ1-5
AWSLDSNQPQH
>TRBV29-1|TRBJ2-2
SVLGQGDGTGELF
>TRBV14|TRBJ2-7
ASSPLGTARTYEQY
>TRBV30|TRBJ2-2
AWSGDRAGAGELF
>TRBV20-1|TRBJ2-5
SARGDQETQY
>TRBV28|TRBJ2-2
ASSLFRGSSNTGELF
>TRBV15|TRBJ1-2
ATSRDPFKGDGYT
>TRBV6-2/TRBV6-3|TRBJ1-2
ASSYVPGRGYT
>TRBV28|TRBJ2-1
ASSSVVDRANEQF
>TRBV4-1|TRBJ2-7
ASSPPVAGVDEQY
>TRBV12-3/TRBV12-4|TRBJ2-7
ASSTSGTPYEQY
>TRBV6-5|TRBJ1-2
ASSLDRTDLNYGYT
>TRBV28|TRBJ2-7
ASRREGPSSYEQY
>TRBV11-2|TRBJ2-5
ASSLGAGTLETQY
>TRBV20-1|TRBJ2-2
SARAAGGARAGELF
>TRBV5-1|TRBJ2-2
ASSTGTSGTPTGELF
>TRBV12-3/TRBV12-4|TRBJ2-4
ASRPGQGIKY
>TRBV7-2|TRBJ2-7
ASSQDRDRGWGEQY
>TRBV4-1|TRBJ2-7
ASSHREGTGSYEQY
>TRBV7-2|TRBJ2-5
ASSSGLAGLETQY